This T cell receptor beta chain was obtained from a study of identical twins. Notes on the study in general: Modeled out-of-frame TCR alpha sharing in monozygotic twins fell below observed levels. Rather than following the same donors, the conclusions depended on cross-sectional statistical analysis.

On this clonotype itself: Its specificity is unknown.

CDR1 MNHNY and CDR2 SVGAGI come from the germline V gene (reference sequence). The CDR3 runs to 13 residues. Trimming pared 7 bases from V and 6 bases from J, leaving 12 bases between. TCRdb redid the calling of the 5' RACE reads with MiXCR, one entry per CDR3 protein. The data contain around 220,000 distinct CDR3 sequences, over 11% of them seen just once; the ten biggest clones take up around 9.5%. The origin of this receptor is a woman aged 18-29 years in good health. What was sequenced was memory (CD45RO+) T cells sorted from blood. The rearrangement uses TRBV6-6 and TRBJ1-4; D not certain. In nucleotides, the CDR3 is TGTGCCAGCACTTCAGGTCGGGATGAAAAACTGTTTTTT. Translation: CASTSGRDEKLFF.